This passage covers 14 T cell receptor beta chains from one sample sequenced in a study of shared clonotypes between healthy human individuals. Clones were read by immunoSEQ multiplex PCR, and TCRdb kept only the in-frame ones, dropping some. The data contain approximately 2.5 million clones, 90% to 95% of them singletons. The material sequenced was naive CD4+ T cells from PBMCs. Specified subset: CD45RA+ positively selected. The receptor set was obtained from a man aged 18 to 35 in good health. Some clones in this sample may be carry-over from other donors' samples.

This chain joins TRBV21-1 and TRBJ2-1; the D call TRBD2 from the table was never checked on the DNA. TRBV21-1 is labeled a pseudogene. The CDR3 is 20 amino acids. The CDR3 nucleotides read TGTGCCAGCAGCAAACCGGGACTAGCGGGATACCTCAGCTCCTACAATGAGCAGTTCTTC. It codes for CASSKPGLAGYLSSYNEQFF.

CDR3 bases: TGTGCCAGCAGCTACGACAGGGGTCGATACAATGAGCAGTTCTTC. As protein: CASSYDRGRYNEQFF. The chain uses TRBV7-2 and TRBJ2-1; 8 nucleotides agree with TRBD1. Germline lookup yields CDR1 SGHTA and CDR2 FQGNSA. The J segment lost 4 bases and the V segment lost 4 bases, leaving 6 bases of the junction unmatched. The CDR3 spans 15 residues.

In the case of this clone: Other DNA sequences in the same sample also yield this CDR3. This chain joins TRBV5-1 and TRBJ2-7; D gene unclear. V lost 0 bases to trimming and J lost 1 base, with 8 bases between them. The CDR3 runs to 14 residues. Per the germline V gene, CDR1 is SGHRS and CDR2 is YFSETQ. The CDR3 region has the DNA TGCGCCAGCAGCTTGGACGAGGCTTCCTACGAGCAGTACTTC. Translation: CASSLDEASYEQYF.

The chain has TRBV7-9 and TRBJ1-1; D might be TRBD1 (5 bases). Germline V CDR1 and CDR2: SEHNR, FQNEAQ (reference sequence). V lost 10 bases to trimming and J lost 3 bases, with 12 bases between them. This CDR3 contains 12 residues. CDR3: CATGGTHTEAFF. CDR3 nucleotides: TGTGCCACCGGGGGGACGCACACTGAAGCTTTCTTT.

To note about this clone: Different DNA sequences within this sample yield the same CDR3. The genes are TRBV9 and TRBJ2-7, with TRBD1 matching 8 bases. Losses at the gene ends were 0 bases for V and 4 bases for J; bases not matched to a gene: 3. This CDR3 region has 14 residues. In germline, CDR1 is SGDLS, CDR2 YYNGEE. The CDR3 is CASSVGDRGYEQYF. The CDR3 region has the DNA TGTGCCAGCAGCGTAGGTGACAGGGGTTACGAGCAGTACTTC.

This chain joins TRBV28 and TRBJ2-4; TRBD1 matches at 8 bases. V shed 6 bases, J shed 7 bases, and the junction held 8 bases outside the gene matches. The CDR3 covers 14 residues. Germline V gene lookup returns CDR1 MDHEN and CDR2 SYDVKM. The CDR3 nucleotides read TGTGCCAGCAGCCTGACAGGGGCTGGGAACATTCAGTACTTC. Translated: CASSLTGAGNIQYF.

The V and J genes are TRBV14 and TRBJ2-1; D is unclear. V was trimmed by 3 bases and J by 0 bases, leaving 12 bases between them. From germline, CDR1 is SGHDN and CDR2 FVKESK. The CDR3 loop spans 16 amino acids. The CDR3 DNA is TGTGCCAGCAGCCACCCCGCCGGGTCCTCCTACAATGAGCAGTTCTTC. Translated, it gives CASSHPAGSSYNEQFF. Using reference TRBV14 and TRBJ2-1 for the parts outside the CDR3, the full variable domain is EAGVTQFPSHSVIEKGQTVTLRCDPISGHDNLYWYRRVMGKEIKFLLHFVKESKQDESGMPNNRFLAERTGGTYSTLKVQPAELEDSGVYFCASSHPAGSSYNEQFFGPGTRLTVL.

This chain uses TRBV5-1 with TRBJ1-1; D is uncertain. Germline V lookup: CDR1 SGHRS, CDR2 YFSETQ. With 6 bases removed from V and 2 bases from J, the gap between germline ends came to 17 bases. The CDR3 consists of 15 residues. As DNA, the CDR3 is TGCGCCAGCACCTACACTCTGGGAGAAAACACTGAAGCTTTCTTT. Its protein is CASTYTLGENTEAFF.

The gene calls are TRBV19 and TRBJ1-4; 7 positions agree with TRBD1. Per the germline V gene, CDR1 is LNHDA and CDR2 is SQIVND (reference sequence). The CDR3 has 15 residues. V gave up 4 bases and J gave up 6 bases; unmatched junction bases: 8. The DNA for the CDR3 is TGTGCCAGTAGTAGACAGGGAAACCTCGATGAAAAACTGTTTTTT. This sequence encodes CASSRQGNLDEKLFF. The variable domain in full, completed from reference TRBV19 and TRBJ1-4, reads DGGITQSPKYLFRKEGQNVTLSCEQNLNHDAMYWYRQDPGQGLRLIYYSQIVNDFQKGDIAEGYSVSREKKESFPLTVTSAQKNPTAFYLCASSRQGNLDEKLFFGSGTQLSVL.

The sample holds one count of this clone. V is TRBV11-2 and J is TRBJ2-2; D is ambiguous. CDR3 size: 14 residues. In germline, CDR1 is SGHAT, CDR2 FQNNGV. V was shortened by 1 base and J by 6 bases, with 9 bases between the two germline ends. As DNA, the CDR3 is TGTGCCAGCAGCTTAGCTAGATTTGCCGGGGAGCTGTTTTTT. Its protein product is CASSLARFAGELFF. Complete variable domain (other parts from reference TRBV11-2 and TRBJ2-2): EAGVAQSPRYKIIEKRQSVAFWCNPISGHATLYWYQQILGQGPKLLIQFQNNGVVDDSQLPKDRFSAERLKGVDSTLKIQPAKLEDSAVYLCASSLARFAGELFFGEGSRLTVL.

This clone was seen just once. The rearrangement joins TRBV5-6 to TRBJ1-5; no clear D. The CDR3 is 14 residues long. Per the germline V gene, CDR1 is SGHDT and CDR2 is YYEEEE. Trimming shortened V by 6 bases and J by 3 bases, and 13 bases separated the two germline ends. The CDR3 nucleotides read TGTGCCAGCACCATTCCACATACCAATCAGCCCCAGCATTTT. This gives the protein CASTIPHTNQPQHF.

The chain carries TRBV5-8 and TRBJ1-3; possible D gene TRBD1, 5 bases. The V end was cut by 2 bases, the J end by 2 bases, with 8 bases between. The length of the CDR3 is 14 residues. Germline assignment: CDR1 SGHTS and CDR2 YDEGEE. The CDR3 spells CASSFGTPGNTIYF. The CDR3 DNA follows: TGTGCCAGCAGCTTCGGGACGCCTGGAAACACCATATATTTT.

The V call is TRBV5-1, the J call TRBJ1-4; D is perhaps TRBD1 (5 bases). Germline V gene lookup returns CDR1 SGHRS and CDR2 YFSETQ. V shed 0 bases and J shed 10 bases, with 19 bases lying between them. The CDR3 runs 16 residues. Here the CDR3 DNA reads TGCGCCAGCAGCTTGGCCGGGTTTGGGGACCGCGGAAAACTGTTTTTT. Protein product: CASSLAGFGDRGKLFF. Full variable domain (rest looked up from reference TRBV5-1 and TRBJ1-4): KAGVTQTPRYLIKTRGQQVTLSCSPISGHRSVSWYQQTPGQGLQFLFEYFSETQRNKGNFPGRFSGRQFSNSRSEMNVSTLELGDSALYLCASSLAGFGDRGKLFFGSGTQLSVL.

The CDR3 DNA follows: TGTGCCAGCATGCGGGGGACGGGCACTGAAGCTTTCTTT. Protein product: CASMRGTGTEAFF. J is TRBJ1-1 and V is TRBV6-6; the D gene is possibly TRBD1 (5 bases). The V end lost 7 bases, the J end lost 4 bases, and 13 bases lay between the germline ends. Germline CDR1 MNHNY, CDR2 SVGAGI (reference sequence). CDR3 size: 13 residues.